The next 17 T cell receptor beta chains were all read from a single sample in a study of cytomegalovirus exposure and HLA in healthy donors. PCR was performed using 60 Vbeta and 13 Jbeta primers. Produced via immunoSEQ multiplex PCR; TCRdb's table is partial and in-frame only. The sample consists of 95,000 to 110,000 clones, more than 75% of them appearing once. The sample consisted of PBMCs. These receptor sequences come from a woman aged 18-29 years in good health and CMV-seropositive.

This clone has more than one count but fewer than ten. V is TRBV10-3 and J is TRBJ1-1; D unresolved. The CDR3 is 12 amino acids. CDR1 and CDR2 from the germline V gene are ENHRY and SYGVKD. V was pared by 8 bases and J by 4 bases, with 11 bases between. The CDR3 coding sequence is TGTGCCATCGGCCGGGAGGGCACTGAAGCTTTCTTT. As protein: CAIGREGTEAFF.

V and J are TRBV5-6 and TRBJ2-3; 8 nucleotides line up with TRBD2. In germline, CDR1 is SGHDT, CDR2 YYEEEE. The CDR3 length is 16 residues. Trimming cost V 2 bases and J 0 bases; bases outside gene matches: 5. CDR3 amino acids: CASSFGLAASTDTQYF. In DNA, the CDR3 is TGTGCCAGCAGCTTCGGACTAGCAGCTAGCACAGATACGCAGTATTTT.

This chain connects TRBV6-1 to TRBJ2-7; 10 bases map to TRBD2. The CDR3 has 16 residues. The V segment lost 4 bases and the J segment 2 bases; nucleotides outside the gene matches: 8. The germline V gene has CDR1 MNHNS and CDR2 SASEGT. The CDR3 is CASSAGLAAITYEQYF. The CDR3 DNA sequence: TGTGCCAGCAGTGCAGGACTAGCGGCGATAACCTACGAGCAGTACTTC.

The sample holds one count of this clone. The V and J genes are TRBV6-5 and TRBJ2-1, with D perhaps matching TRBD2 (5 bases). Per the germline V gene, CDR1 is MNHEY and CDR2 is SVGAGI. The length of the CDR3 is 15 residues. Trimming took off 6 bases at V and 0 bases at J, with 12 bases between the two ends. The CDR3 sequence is CASRLSGSSYNEQFF. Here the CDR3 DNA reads TGTGCCAGCAGACTGAGTGGGAGCTCCTACAATGAGCAGTTCTTC.

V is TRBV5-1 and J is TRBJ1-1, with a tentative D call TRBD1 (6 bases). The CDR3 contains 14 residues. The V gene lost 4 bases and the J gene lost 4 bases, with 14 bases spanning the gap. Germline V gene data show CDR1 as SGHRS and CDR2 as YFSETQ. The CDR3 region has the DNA TGCGCCAGCAGCCCAACAGGGATGGGCACTGAAGCTTTCTTT. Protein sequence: CASSPTGMGTEAFF.

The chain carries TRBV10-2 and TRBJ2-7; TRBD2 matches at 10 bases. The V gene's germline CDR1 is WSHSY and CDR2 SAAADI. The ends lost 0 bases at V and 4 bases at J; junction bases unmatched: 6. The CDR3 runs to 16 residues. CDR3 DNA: TGCGCCAGCAGTGAGTCGGTTAGCGGGAGGTTATACGAGCAGTACTTC. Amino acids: CASSESVSGRLYEQYF.

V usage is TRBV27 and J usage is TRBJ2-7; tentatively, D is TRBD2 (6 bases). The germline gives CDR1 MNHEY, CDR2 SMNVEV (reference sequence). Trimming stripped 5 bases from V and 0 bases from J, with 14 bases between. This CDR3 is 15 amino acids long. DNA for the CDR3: TGTGCCAGCAGTATTACCGGGACTTACTCCTACGAGCAGTACTTC. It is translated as CASSITGTYSYEQYF.

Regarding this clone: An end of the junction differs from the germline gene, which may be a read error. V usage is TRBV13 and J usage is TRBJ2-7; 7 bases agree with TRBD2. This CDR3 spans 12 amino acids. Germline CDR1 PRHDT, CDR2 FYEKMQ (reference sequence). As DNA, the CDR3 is TGTGCCAGCAGCGTAGGACGAAGCGGGGAGTACTTC. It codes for CASSVGRSGEYF.

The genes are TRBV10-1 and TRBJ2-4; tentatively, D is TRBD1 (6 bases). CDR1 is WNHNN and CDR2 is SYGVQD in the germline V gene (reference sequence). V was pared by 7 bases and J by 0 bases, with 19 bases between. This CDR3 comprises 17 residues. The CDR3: CASTTGTRGIAKNIQYF. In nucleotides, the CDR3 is TGCGCCAGCACTACCGGGACAAGGGGGATAGCCAAAAACATTCAGTACTTC.

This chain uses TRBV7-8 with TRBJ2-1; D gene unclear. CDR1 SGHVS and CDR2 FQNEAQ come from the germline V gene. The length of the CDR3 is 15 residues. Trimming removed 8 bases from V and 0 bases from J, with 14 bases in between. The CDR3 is CASQKREDSYNEQFF. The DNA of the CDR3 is TGTGCCAGCCAAAAGAGAGAGGACTCCTACAATGAGCAGTTCTTC. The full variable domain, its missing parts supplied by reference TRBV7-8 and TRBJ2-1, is GAGVSQSPRYKVAKRGQDVALRCDPISGHVSLFWYQQALGQGPEFLTYFQNEAQLDKSGLPSDRFFAERPEGSVSTLKIQRTQQEDSAVYLCASQKREDSYNEQFFGPGTRLTVL.

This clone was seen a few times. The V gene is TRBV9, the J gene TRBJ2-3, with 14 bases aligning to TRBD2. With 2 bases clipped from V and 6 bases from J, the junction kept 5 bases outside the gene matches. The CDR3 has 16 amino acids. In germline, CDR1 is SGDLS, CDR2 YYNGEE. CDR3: CASSVGTSGSSDTQYF. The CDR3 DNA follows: TGTGCCAGCAGCGTGGGGACTAGCGGGAGTTCTGATACGCAGTATTTT.

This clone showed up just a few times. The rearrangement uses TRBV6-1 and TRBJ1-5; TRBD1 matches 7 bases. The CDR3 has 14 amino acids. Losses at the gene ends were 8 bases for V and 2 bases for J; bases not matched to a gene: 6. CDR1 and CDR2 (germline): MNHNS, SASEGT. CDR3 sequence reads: CASQSGQGNQPQHF. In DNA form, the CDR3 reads TGTGCCAGCCAGAGTGGACAGGGCAATCAGCCCCAGCATTTT.

DNA of the CDR3: TGTGCCAGCAGTTATAACAGTGCCTACGAGCAGTACTTC. It encodes CASSYNSAYEQYF. The chain recombines TRBV27 with TRBJ2-7; D is unresolved. Deletions cut 4 bases from V and 2 bases from J, with 9 bases between. The CDR3 sequence is 13 residues long. Germline V gene data show CDR1 as MNHEY and CDR2 as SMNVEV (reference sequence).

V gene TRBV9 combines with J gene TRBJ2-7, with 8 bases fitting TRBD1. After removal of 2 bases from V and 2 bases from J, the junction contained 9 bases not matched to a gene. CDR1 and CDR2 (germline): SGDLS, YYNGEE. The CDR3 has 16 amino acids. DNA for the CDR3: TGTGCCAGCAGCGTTGGGCCAGGGGGCCCTCCCTACGAGCAGTACTTC. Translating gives CASSVGPGGPPYEQYF.

The CDR3 sequence is CASSEGGVYSNQPQHF. The CDR3 DNA follows: TGTGCCAGCAGTGAAGGGGGGGTTTATAGCAATCAGCCCCAGCATTTT. The chain carries TRBV6-1 and TRBJ1-5; D may be TRBD1 (5 bases). Looked up from germline, CDR1 is MNHNS and CDR2 is SASEGT. The CDR3 spans 16 residues. V was cut by 1 base and J by 0 bases, with 10 bases left in between.

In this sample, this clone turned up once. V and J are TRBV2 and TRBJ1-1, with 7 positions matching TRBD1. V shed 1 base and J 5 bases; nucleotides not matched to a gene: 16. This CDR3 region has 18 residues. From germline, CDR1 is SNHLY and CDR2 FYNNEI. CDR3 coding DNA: TGTGCCAGCAGTGAAGGCCTATCTCTTACAGGGGTAGGGACTGAAGCTTTCTTT. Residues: CASSEGLSLTGVGTEAFF.

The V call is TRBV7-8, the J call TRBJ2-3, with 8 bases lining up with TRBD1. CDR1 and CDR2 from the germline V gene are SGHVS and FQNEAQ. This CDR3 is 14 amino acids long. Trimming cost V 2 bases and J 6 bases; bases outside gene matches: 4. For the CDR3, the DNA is TGTGCCAGCAGCTTACGCCAGGGGGCCGATACGCAGTATTTT. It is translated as CASSLRQGADTQYF.